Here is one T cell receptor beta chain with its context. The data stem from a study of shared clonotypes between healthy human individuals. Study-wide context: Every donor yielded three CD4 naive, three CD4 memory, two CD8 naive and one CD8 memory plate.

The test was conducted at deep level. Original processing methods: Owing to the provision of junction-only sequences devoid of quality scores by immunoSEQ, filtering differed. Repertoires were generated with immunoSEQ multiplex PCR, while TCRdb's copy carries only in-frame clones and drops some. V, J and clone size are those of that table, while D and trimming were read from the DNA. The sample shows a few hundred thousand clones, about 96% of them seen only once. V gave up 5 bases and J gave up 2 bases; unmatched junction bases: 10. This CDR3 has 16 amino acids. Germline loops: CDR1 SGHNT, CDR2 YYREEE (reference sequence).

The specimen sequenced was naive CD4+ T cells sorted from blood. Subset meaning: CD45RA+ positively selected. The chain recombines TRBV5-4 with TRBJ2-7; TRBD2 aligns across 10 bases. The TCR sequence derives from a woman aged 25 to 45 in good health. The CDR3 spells CASRPGTSDHTYEQYF. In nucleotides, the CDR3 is TGTGCCAGCAGGCCCGGGACTAGCGACCATACCTACGAGCAGTACTTC. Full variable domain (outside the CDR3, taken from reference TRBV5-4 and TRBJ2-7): ETGVTQSPTHLIKTRGQQVTLRCSSQSGHNTVSWYQQALGQGPQFIFQYYREEENGRGNFPPRFSGLQFPNYSSELNVNALELDDSALYLCASRPGTSDHTYEQYFGPGTRLTVT.